This is a list of T cell receptor beta chains from one sample in a study of OX40 agonist ivuxolimab in advanced cancers. TCRdb keeps only in-frame clones here, not all; method: immunoSEQ multiplex PCR. The profile shows 50,000 to 60,000 clones, about 87% of them singletons. This specimen was CD4+ or CD8+ T cells sorted from blood, taken in a trial of the OX40 agonist ivuxolimab. The receptors shown here come from an adult with an advanced solid tumor such as melanoma, head and neck, liver or kidney cancer. The CDR3 runs from the conserved cysteine through the conserved F or W. Each record gives: J gene, V gene, D gene, clone size, CDR3 DNA, CDR3 protein. A D gene is named only where the DNA matches it firmly. Size values are once, few and many counts, or a class for expanded clones, and some rows have none.

TRBJ2-5,TRBV19,TRBD1,NA,TGTGCCAGTAGTGACAGGGTCCTCCAAGAGACCCAGTACTTC,CASSDRVLQETQYF
TRBJ2-1,TRBV10-3,TRBD2,NA,TGTGCCATCAGTGGCACTAGCGGGAGATCAGGTGAGCAGTTCTTC,CAISGTSGRSGEQFF
TRBJ1-3,TRBV6-6,NA,NA,TGTGCCAGCAGTTGGGGGAATGGAAACACCATATATTTT,CASSWGNGNTIYF
TRBJ1-4,TRBV6-6,TRBD1,NA,TGTGCCAGCAGTTACGGGGACAGGGGTAATGAAAAACTGTTTTTT,CASSYGDRGNEKLFF
TRBJ2-7,TRBV14,NA,NA,TGTGCCAGCAGCCAAGAACTGTCTAGCCGCTACGAGCAGTACTTC,CASSQELSSRYEQYF
TRBJ2-1,TRBV5-1,NA,NA,TGCGCCAGCAGCTTGGAGGGGCGGGAAAGCTCCTACAATGAGCAGTTCTTC,CASSLEGRESSYNEQFF
TRBJ2-1,TRBV6-5,NA,NA,TGTGCCAGCAGTTTCACCGGGAGCTTATATGAGCAGTTCTTC,CASSFTGSLYEQFF
TRBJ2-7,TRBV4-1,TRBD1,NA,TGCGCCAGCAGCCAAGACGTCGAACAGACAGGGGGCTTGAACGAGCAGTACTTC,CASSQDVEQTGGLNEQYF
TRBJ2-5,TRBV7-9,TRBD2,NA,TGTGCCAGCAGCTTAGTTACTAGCGGGACCCAAGAGACCCAGTACTTC,CASSLVTSGTQETQYF
TRBJ2-2,TRBV7-3,TRBD2,NA,TGTGCCAGCAGCCTAAACCCCACGACTAGCGGGAGGTCCGGGGAGCTGTTTTTT,CASSLNPTTSGRSGELFF
TRBJ2-7,TRBV2,NA,NA,TGTGCCAGCAGGGGGGACTTTGTAAGCTCCTACGAGCAGTACTTC,CASRGDFVSSYEQYF
TRBJ2-7,TRBV4-2,TRBD2,NA,TGTGCCAGCAGCCAGATCGGACTAGCGGGAGCTTACGAGCAGTACTTC,CASSQIGLAGAYEQYF
TRBJ1-5,TRBV18,NA,NA,TGTGCCAGCTCACCCCAGGGATCTGCTCAGCCCCAGCATTTT,CASSPQGSAQPQHF
TRBJ2-4,TRBV10-3,NA,NA,TGTGCCATCAGCCCGGGGGAGAACATTCAGTACTTC,CAISPGENIQYF
TRBJ2-7,TRBV11-2,NA,NA,TGTGCCAGCAGCCAGACGACGGCCTCCTACGAGCAGTACTTC,CASSQTTASYEQYF
TRBJ2-4,TRBV29-1,NA,once,TGCAGCGTTGAAGATGGGGGTTTAGCCAAAAACATTCAGTACTTC,CSVEDGGLAKNIQYF
TRBJ2-3,TRBV18,NA,NA,TGTGCCAGCTCACCACGGACTATTCCAACTAGCACAGATACGCAGTATTTT,CASSPRTIPTSTDTQYF
TRBJ2-3,TRBV7-2,NA,NA,TGTGCCAGCAGCAAGGGACTCGATACGCAGTATTTT,CASSKGLDTQYF
TRBJ2-2,TRBV6-1,TRBD1,NA,TGTGCCAGCAGTGCCTACAGGGGGCCGGAGGGTACCGGGGAGCTGTTTTTT,CASSAYRGPEGTGELFF
TRBJ2-6,TRBV19,NA,NA,TGTGCCAGTAGTATAGCCCCGGGTTTTGAGGTGGGTTCTGGGGCCAACGTCCTGACTTTC,CASSIAPGFEVGSGANVLTF
TRBJ2-1,TRBV28,NA,NA,TGTGCCAGCAGACCCTCTAGCGACGAGCAGTTCTTC,CASRPSSDEQFF
TRBJ2-1,TRBV28,NA,NA,TGTGCCAGCAGTTTCGGTAGCGGCTACAATGAGCAGTTCTTC,CASSFGSGYNEQFF
TRBJ2-3,TRBV19,TRBD2,NA,TGTGCCAGTGAAGGGAGGGGTGCAGATACGCAGTATTTT,CASEGRGADTQYF
TRBJ1-5,TRBV7-8,TRBD1,NA,TGTGCCAGCAGCCACGACAGGGCCCAGCCCCAGCATTTT,CASSHDRAQPQHF
TRBJ2-3,TRBV5-1,TRBD1,NA,TGCGCCAGCAGCTATTACCTAAACCGGGACAGGGCCACAGATACGCAGTATTTT,CASSYYLNRDRATDTQYF
TRBJ2-1,TRBV5-1,NA,NA,TGCGCCAGCAGCTTGGCCGCAGGTCTATACAATGAGCAGTTCTTC,CASSLAAGLYNEQFF
TRBJ1-5,TRBV6-5,NA,NA,TGTGCCAGCAGTTACTCGGGTACAGGGAATCAGCCCCAGCATTTT,CASSYSGTGNQPQHF
TRBJ2-5,TRBV5-1,TRBD2,NA,TGCGCCAGCAGCTCATCGGCTAGCGGGAGGGGGCCCCAAGAGACCCAGTACTTC,CASSSSASGRGPQETQYF
TRBJ2-5,TRBV5-1,TRBD1,NA,TGCGCCAGCAGCCCAACAGGGGGCGGGGAGACCCAGTACTTC,CASSPTGGGETQYF
TRBJ2-7,TRBV28,NA,NA,TGTGCCAGCAGTCCCCACGACAGCAAGACCTCCTACGAGCAGTACTTC,CASSPHDSKTSYEQYF
TRBJ2-6,TRBV18,TRBD1,NA,TGTGCCAGCTCACCAGCAGGGGGCTTAGTCTCTGGGGCCAACGTCCTGACTTTC,CASSPAGGLVSGANVLTF
TRBJ2-7,TRBV15,TRBD2,NA,TGTGCCACCAGCGGACCTCCTAGCGGGAGTCATCGCGAGCAGTACTTC,CATSGPPSGSHREQYF
TRBJ2-1,TRBV19,NA,NA,TGTGCCAGTAGGGGACGAGAGTACGGTGAGCAGTTCTTC,CASRGREYGEQFF
TRBJ2-3,TRBV19,TRBD1,NA,TGTGCCAGTGATCCGGGACAGGGGGCTCCCACGCAGTATTTT,CASDPGQGAPTQYF
TRBJ1-2,TRBV5-1,TRBD1,NA,TGCGCCAGCAGCTCGACCCCTTCTCCGGGACAGGGTTCCTATGGCTACACCTTC,CASSSTPSPGQGSYGYTF
TRBJ2-1,TRBV7-2,NA,NA,TGTGCCAGCAGCTTCTCGAGAGTTGGCTCGAATGAGCAGTTCTTC,CASSFSRVGSNEQFF
TRBJ2-3,TRBV4-1,TRBD2,NA,TGCGCCAGCAGCAGGACTAGCGGCACAGATACGCAGTATTTT,CASSRTSGTDTQYF
TRBJ1-5,TRBV25-1,NA,once,TGTGCCAGCAGTGATCCAGGGAACAATCAGCCCCAGCATTTT,CASSDPGNNQPQHF
TRBJ2-7,TRBV5-1,NA,NA,TGCGCCAGCAGCCCCATAGGGGGGTACGAGCAGTACTTC,CASSPIGGYEQYF
TRBJ2-2,TRBV2,TRBD1,NA,TGTGCCAGCAGTCGAGACAGGGGGCCGCGAACCGGGGAGCTGTTTTTT,CASSRDRGPRTGELFF
TRBJ2-5,TRBV7-8,TRBD2,NA,TGTGCCAGCAGCCTCCCCCTAGCGGGAGAGAGGAAGACCCAGTACTTC,CASSLPLAGERKTQYF
TRBJ2-2,TRBV11-1,NA,NA,TGTGCCAGCAGCTACCCACAGGACCGCACCGGGGAGCTGTTTTTT,CASSYPQDRTGELFF
TRBJ1-5,TRBV6-5,NA,NA,TGTGCCAGCGCCCGGGGTATCCAGCAGAATCAGCCCCAGCATTTT,CASARGIQQNQPQHF
TRBJ2-2,TRBV5-1,TRBD1,NA,TGCGCCAGCAGCTTGAGGGACAGCGGGGAGCTGTTTTTT,CASSLRDSGELFF
TRBJ2-1,TRBV23-1,NA,NA,TGCGCCAGCGACAGTGGGGACTTCTTC,CASDSGDFF
TRBJ1-2,TRBV28,TRBD1,NA,TGTGCCAGCAGTTTAAGTGGGGCAGGGGGCAACTATGGCTACACCTTC,CASSLSGAGGNYGYTF
TRBJ2-3,TRBV5-1,TRBD2,NA,TGCGCCAGCAGCTTGGCGGGGGGGAGCACAGATACGCAGTATTTT,CASSLAGGSTDTQYF
TRBJ2-7,TRBV15,NA,NA,TGTGCCACCAGCAGGGACACCAACTACGAGCAGTACTTC,CATSRDTNYEQYF
TRBJ2-1,TRBV7-2,TRBD1,NA,TGTGCCAGCAGGTACGGGACAGGCCCTTATGAGCAGTTCTTC,CASRYGTGPYEQFF
TRBJ1-4,TRBV30,TRBD1,NA,TGTGCCTGGAGTGTATCGGGGGGACAGAGGGAAAAACTGTTTTTT,CAWSVSGGQREKLFF
TRBJ2-1,TRBV28,TRBD2,NA,TGTGCCAGCAGCCAACCCCTCGGGGCGGGAGGGCCAGCGGAGGAGCAGTTCTTC,CASSQPLGAGGPAEEQFF
TRBJ2-2,TRBV4-1,NA,once,TGCGCCAGCAGCCAGACTTGGACTCAGAACACCGGGGAGCTGTTTTTT,CASSQTWTQNTGELFF
TRBJ2-2,TRBV28,NA,NA,TGTGCCAGCAGTTTTGGGGGGGCGGTTGGGATCACCGGGGAGCTGTTTTTT,CASSFGGAVGITGELFF
TRBJ1-2,TRBV2,NA,NA,TGTGCCAGCAGTCGTAGTGGGGGCTCTCTTGGCTACACCTTC,CASSRSGGSLGYTF
TRBJ1-2,TRBV18,NA,medium-sized,TGTGCCAGCTCAGAGGGCAGGGAATGGAGTGGCTACACCTTC,CASSEGREWSGYTF
TRBJ2-1,TRBV23-1,TRBD2,NA,TGCGCCTCACACACCCTAAGGACTAACGGGAGGGCCCTCCTTGGTGAGCAGTTCTTC,CASHTLRTNGRALLGEQFF
TRBJ1-2,TRBV4-3,NA,NA,TGCGCCAGCAGCCAAGATGGGCAGAATGGCTACACCTTC,CASSQDGQNGYTF
TRBJ1-1,TRBV9,NA,NA,TGTGCCAGCAGTCCGGCGGAGGGGGGTCGCACTGAAGCTTTCTTT,CASSPAEGGRTEAFF
TRBJ2-5,TRBV28,NA,NA,TGTGCCAGCAGTTTCCTATTTGGCGTTCAAGAGACCCAGTACTTC,CASSFLFGVQETQYF
TRBJ2-7,TRBV6-1,TRBD2,NA,TGTGCCAGCAGTGGGGGGGGCTACGAGCAGTACTTC,CASSGGGYEQYF